One and the same sample provided the 25 T cell receptor beta chains below, sequenced in a study of response to subunit inactivated influenza vaccine. TCRdb ran MiXCR on the RT-PCR reads and lists one entry per CDR3 protein. The data show about 780,000 distinct CDR3 sequences, under 20% seen once. The sequencing used PBMCs from blood, collected 4 to 6 days after vaccination. The receptor source for this set is a man aged 50 or older who received an inactivated influenza vaccine.

The rearrangement joins TRBV9 to TRBJ2-5; D is ambiguous. Germline CDR1 and CDR2: SGDLS and YYNGEE. The CDR3 contains 13 residues. The V and J ends lost 1 base and 0 bases respectively, with 4 bases between them. The CDR3 nucleotides are TGTGCCAGCAGCGTAACGTACCAAGAGACCCAGTACTTC. Translated, it gives CASSVTYQETQYF.

The chain joins TRBV11-1 to TRBJ2-1; 10 nucleotides match TRBD2. The V gene's germline CDR1 is SGHAT and CDR2 FQDESV (reference sequence). The CDR3 has 16 amino acids. Trimming cost V 7 bases and J 4 bases; bases outside gene matches: 10. The CDR3 region has the DNA TGTGCCAGCACGATAGAGCGGGAGGGCCGGTACAATGAGCAGTTCTTC. As protein: CASTIEREGRYNEQFF.

This clonotype was counted many times. The chain combines TRBV7-8 with TRBJ2-1, with TRBD2 matching 9 bases. CDR3 length: 15 amino acids. The germline CDR1 and CDR2 sequences are SGHVS and FQNEAQ. The junction had 8 bases not matched to a gene; V was cut back by 1 base and J by 10 bases. The CDR3 DNA is TGTGCCAGCAGCTTAGACGCGGGGGGGCCCCAGGAGCAGTTCTTC. It encodes CASSLDAGGPQEQFF.

This clonotype has just a few counts. This chain joins TRBV20-1 and TRBJ2-3; TRBD1 is a possible D gene (5 bases). CDR1 and CDR2 (germline): DFQATT, SNEGSKA (reference sequence). CDR3 length: 15 residues. The V and J ends lost 6 bases and 5 bases respectively, with 21 bases between them. CDR3 amino acids: CSAVTGQLMGDTQYF. CDR3 in DNA: TGCAGTGCCGTCACCGGACAACTAATGGGAGATACGCAGTATTTT.

This clonotype has at least ten counts. The chain has TRBV20-1 and TRBJ2-5; 8 bases match TRBD1. The CDR3 is 13 residues long. The germline V gene encodes CDR1 DFQATT and CDR2 SNEGSKA (reference sequence). With V trimmed by 6 bases and J by 7 bases, 10 bases remained unmatched. The CDR3 spells CSAYWTGHGTQYF. The CDR3, as DNA: TGCAGTGCCTACTGGACAGGGCACGGGACCCAGTACTTC.

The rearrangement links TRBV11-1 to TRBJ2-5; 7 nucleotides match TRBD1. CDR3 length: 20 residues. Germline V CDR1 and CDR2: SGHAT, FQDESV (reference sequence). The ends lost 3 bases at V and 0 bases at J; junction bases unmatched: 19. The CDR3 bases are TGTGCCAGCAGCTTCTTGTCCCCACCCTACACCGGGACAGACCAAGAGACCCAGTACTTC. This sequence encodes CASSFLSPPYTGTDQETQYF.

This clonotype was detected a few times. This chain joins TRBV7-2 and TRBJ1-2; no firm D call. The germline gives CDR1 SGHTA, CDR2 FQGNSA. With 1 base removed from V and 4 bases from J, the gap between germline ends came to 7 bases. CDR3 length: 13 amino acids. Written as DNA, the CDR3 is TGTGCCAGCAGCTTAGGGTTCCGCTATGGCTACACCTTC. Its translation is CASSLGFRYGYTF.

The chain uses TRBV4-3 and TRBJ2-1, with TRBD1 identical over 8 bases. This CDR3 is built from 15 residues. V lost 8 bases and J lost 9; bases outside the gene matches: 15. Germline CDR1 LGHNA, CDR2 YSLEER. CDR3 nucleotide sequence: TGCGCCAGCGGATACCTCGGACAGGGTCATGGTGAGCAGTTCTTC. Protein: CASGYLGQGHGEQFF.

The chain couples TRBV9 to TRBJ2-5; D possibly uses TRBD1 or TRBD2 (7 bases each). Germline values: CDR1 SGDLS, CDR2 YYNGEE. The CDR3 has 15 amino acids. Trimming pared 4 bases from V and 7 bases from J, leaving 20 bases between. As DNA, the CDR3 is TGTGCCAGCAGCCCAGGGGGGGGACAACAACGGACCCAGTACTTC. Its translation: CASSPGGGQQRTQYF.

This clonotype was picked up a small number of times. The chain combines TRBV20-1 with TRBJ1-1; TRBD1 might be the D (5 bases). The CDR3 sequence is 15 residues long. CDR1 and CDR2 (germline): DFQATT, SNEGSKA (reference sequence). With 3 bases removed from V and 1 base from J, the gap between germline ends came to 15 bases. The CDR3 loop is CSASNSGTSNTEAFF. CDR3 DNA sequence: TGCAGTGCTAGTAATTCAGGGACTTCGAACACTGAAGCTTTCTTT.

This chain joins TRBV3-1 and TRBJ2-1; TRBD2 agrees at 9 bases. This CDR3 is 14 amino acids long. Per the germline V gene, CDR1 is LGHDT and CDR2 is YNNKEL (reference sequence). V lost 5 bases, J lost 7 bases, and 6 bases stayed unmatched. The CDR3 DNA is TGTGCCAGCAGCTTCGGACTAGCGTCGAATGAGCAGTTCTTC. It specifies CASSFGLASNEQFF.

This clonotype was counted only a few times. The chain joins TRBV2 to TRBJ1-1; D remains ambiguous. Germline lookup yields CDR1 SNHLY and CDR2 FYNNEI. CDR3 length: 13 amino acids. Trimming took off 4 bases at V and 4 bases at J, with 10 bases between the two ends. CDR3 region: CASSVLSGTEAFF. As DNA, the CDR3 is TGTGCCAGCAGTGTTCTCTCCGGCACTGAAGCTTTCTTT.

The CDR3 sequence: CASSYGGVAPDTQYF. CDR3 sequence (DNA): TGTGCCAGCAGTTACGGGGGGGTTGCTCCAGATACGCAGTATTTT. The V and J genes are TRBV6-5 and TRBJ2-3; 7 nucleotides match TRBD2. The germline CDR1 and CDR2 sequences are MNHEY and SVGAGI. Trimming cost V 2 bases and J 4 bases; bases outside gene matches: 6. This CDR3 region has 15 residues.

This clonotype was found a few times. The chain employs TRBV4-2 and TRBJ2-3; 12 bases line up with TRBD2. The CDR3 runs to 16 residues. The germline V gene encodes CDR1 LGHNA and CDR2 YNFKEQ. Trimming at V came to 4 bases and at J to 8 bases, leaving 10 bases not matched to a gene. CDR3 amino acids: CASSPWTSGVSGTQYF. The CDR3 DNA reads as TGTGCCAGCAGCCCATGGACTAGCGGGGTTAGTGGTACGCAGTATTTT.

The genes are TRBV24-1 and TRBJ2-6, with TRBD2 as a possible D gene (5 bases). Trimming removed 7 bases at V and 2 bases at J, with 17 bases between. There are 17 residues in the CDR3. CDR1 KGHDR and CDR2 SFDVKD come from the germline V gene. CDR3 amino acids: CATSPSGPSPGANVLTF. CDR3 bases: TGTGCCACCAGCCCCAGCGGTCCTTCCCCTGGGGCCAACGTCCTGACTTTC.

The chain uses TRBV28 and TRBJ2-7; TRBD2 is a possible D gene (6 bases). Germline loops: CDR1 MDHEN, CDR2 SYDVKM. V lost 6 bases, J lost 7 bases, and 25 bases lay in between. This CDR3 has 16 amino acids. The CDR3 region is CASRQEPGSRRGEQYF. The DNA for the CDR3 is TGTGCCAGCAGACAAGAGCCCGGGAGCCGGAGGGGTGAGCAGTACTTC.

The CDR3 DNA reads TGCAGTGCTAGAGATCCAACGGGAGCATCCTACGAGCAGTACTTC. Residues: CSARDPTGASYEQYF. This chain uses TRBV20-1 with TRBJ2-7, with a possible D match to TRBD2 (6 bases). In germline, CDR1 is DFQATT, CDR2 SNEGSKA (reference sequence). The CDR3 loop spans 15 amino acids. The V end lost 0 bases, the J end lost 1 base, and 13 bases lay between the germline ends.

This clonotype was observed at least ten times. V is TRBV5-1 and J is TRBJ2-1, with 9 nucleotides matching TRBD2. With V trimmed by 4 bases and J by 1 base, 6 bases remained unmatched. This CDR3 spans 16 amino acids. CDR1 SGHRS and CDR2 YFSETQ come from the germline V gene. In nucleotides, the CDR3 is TGCGCCAGCAGCGGGACGACTAGCGGATCCTACAATGAGCAGTTCTTC. The encoded protein is CASSGTTSGSYNEQFF.

This clonotype has just a few counts. The chain recombines TRBV4-3 with TRBJ1-4; D is uncertain. The CDR3 runs to 16 residues. Germline loops: CDR1 LGHNA, CDR2 YSLEER. Trimming took 0 bases from V and 10 from J, leaving 18 bases between them. The CDR3 sequence: CASSQESSPRVGKLFF. CDR3 in DNA: TGCGCCAGCAGCCAAGAGAGCAGTCCTAGGGTAGGAAAACTGTTTTTT.

Many counts were recorded for this clonotype. This chain uses TRBV7-2 with TRBJ2-7; D is unclear. V shed 4 bases and J shed 3 bases, with 10 bases lying between them. CDR3 length: 13 amino acids. CDR1 and CDR2 from the germline V gene are SGHTA and FQGNSA. As DNA, the CDR3 is TGTGCCAGCAGCTCAGGTTCAAACTACGAGCAGTACTTC. Its protein is CASSSGSNYEQYF. Full variable domain (rest looked up from reference TRBV7-2 and TRBJ2-7): GAGVSQSPSNKVTEKGKDVELRCDPISGHTALYWYRQSLGQGLEFLIYFQGNSAPDKSGLPSDRFSAERTGGSVSTLTIQRTQQEDSAVYLCASSSGSNYEQYFGPGTRLTVT.

The genes are TRBV13 and TRBJ1-2; a possible D gene is TRBD1 (5 bases). V lost 4 bases, J lost 7 bases, and 16 bases lay in between. Germline V CDR1 and CDR2: PRHDT, FYEKMQ (reference sequence). The CDR3 is 14 residues long. The CDR3 DNA reads as TGTGCCAGCAGCTACGACACTACAGGTGCTGGCTACACCTTC. It is translated as CASSYDTTGAGYTF.

J is TRBJ2-1 and V is TRBV29-1; D unclear. CDR1 is SQVTM and CDR2 is ANQGSEA in the germline V gene. CDR3 length: 14 amino acids. Trimming stripped 4 bases from V and 3 bases from J, with 13 bases between. This CDR3 is CSVAPRLSYNEQFF. As DNA, the CDR3 is TGCAGCGTTGCCCCCAGATTAAGCTACAATGAGCAGTTCTTC.

V gene TRBV6-1 combines with J gene TRBJ2-1; 10 positions agree with TRBD2. Trimming took 2 bases from V and 3 from J; bases not matched to a gene: 7. Germline V CDR1 and CDR2: MNHNS, SASEGT. This CDR3 region has 17 residues. CDR3 coding DNA: TGTGCCAGCAGTGAATTGGTAGCGGGAGGCCACTACAATGAGCAGTTCTTC. It codes for CASSELVAGGHYNEQFF.

This clonotype was observed a handful of times. The genes are TRBV5-1 and TRBJ2-7; no clear D gene. Germline V gives CDR1 SGHRS, CDR2 YFSETQ. V was pared by 4 bases and J by 5 bases, with 10 bases between. The CDR3 totals 12 residues. The CDR3: CASSGSRNEQYF. The CDR3 DNA sequence: TGCGCCAGCAGCGGCAGCAGGAACGAGCAGTACTTC.

The chain employs TRBV12-3 or TRBV12-4 and TRBJ2-1, with 8 bases fitting TRBD1. Trimming took 6 bases from V and 0 from J; bases not matched to a gene: 4. The CDR3 sequence is 15 residues long. This CDR3 is CASRITGGSYNEQFF. CDR3 sequence (DNA): TGTGCCAGCAGGATTACAGGGGGCTCCTACAATGAGCAGTTCTTC.